This T cell receptor (beta chain) was obtained from a study of neurological immune-mediated disorders. The CDR3 sequence is 15 residues long. V lost 4 bases and J lost 4, with 15 bases in between. The sample holds many counts of this clonotype. TCRdb used MiXCR to reprocess the 5' RACE reads, holding one entry per CDR3 protein. The repertoire holds tens of thousands of distinct CDR3 sequences, 3% to 3.5% seen once, with roughly 3.7% in the top ten. The receptor comes from a man between 35 and 55 years old with multiple sclerosis. The chain employs TRBV12-3 or TRBV12-4 and TRBJ2-3; maybe TRBD2 (6 bases). The sequenced sample was PBMCs. CDR3 DNA: TGTGCCAGCAGTTCCGCGCGGGACCCTCCAGATACGCAGTATTTT. This encodes CASSSARDPPDTQYF.